Below, one TCR beta chain is given with its context. This sample stems from a study of blood T cell repertoires in COVID-19. V trimming: 2 bases; J trimming: 4 bases; junction bases outside the gene matches: 8. There are 17 residues in the CDR3. CDR1 is MNHEY and CDR2 is SVGEGT in the germline V gene. Profiled with immunoSEQ multiplex PCR; TCRdb holds only in-frame clones, not every one. The table records some 75,000 clones, 75% to 90% of them present only once. Sequencing used peripheral blood. The origin of this receptor is a man in his fifties or sixties with COVID-19, enrolled during active disease. V usage is TRBV6-2 or TRBV6-3 and J usage is TRBJ2-3; 11 bases match TRBD2. CDR3: CASSYGVLAGVPDTQYF. As DNA, the CDR3 is TGTGCCAGCAGTTACGGCGTACTAGCGGGAGTCCCAGATACGCAGTATTTT.